The 19 T cell receptor beta chains listed next were all sequenced from one sample in a study of T cell clonotyping in hematopoietic cell transplantation. The method was immunoSEQ multiplex PCR; TCRdb's version includes in-frame clones alone and lacks a portion of them. The sample lists 16,000 or so clones, nearly 95% seen once, with roughly 5.4% in the top ten. What was sequenced was peripheral blood mononuclear cells. Receptor source: a man aged 40-49 years in good health. Some clones in this sample may be carry-over from other donors' samples.

The chain employs TRBV6-5 and TRBJ2-1, with 11 bases aligning to TRBD2. This CDR3 spans 15 amino acids. Per germline, CDR1 MNHEY and CDR2 SVGAGI. Trimming took 2 bases from V and 6 from J; bases not matched to a gene: 3. CDR3 amino acids: CASSYELAGVNEQFF. In nucleotides, the CDR3 is TGTGCCAGCAGTTACGAACTAGCGGGGGTCAATGAGCAGTTCTTC.

The DNA of the CDR3 is TGTGCCAGCAGCTTGGCCCGGCCTAGCGCCACCGGGGAGCTGTTTTTT. Protein product: CASSLARPSATGELFF. The chain joins TRBV5-4 to TRBJ2-2; a weak D match, TRBD2 (6 bases). In germline, CDR1 is SGHNT, CDR2 YYREEE (reference sequence). This CDR3 has 16 residues. V was clipped by 0 bases and J by 4 bases, with 13 bases between them. The full variable domain, rest sourced from reference TRBV5-4 and TRBJ2-2, is ETGVTQSPTHLIKTRGQQVTLRCSSQSGHNTVSWYQQALGQGPQFIFQYYREEENGRGNFPPRFSGLQFPNYSSELNVNALELDDSALYLCASSLARPSATGELFFGEGSRLTVL.

This sequence joins TRBV9 and TRBJ2-1; D is undetermined. The CDR3 covers 11 residues. Germline V CDR1 and CDR2: SGDLS, YYNGEE. V was pared by 0 bases and J by 6 bases, with 1 base between. The CDR3, as DNA: TGTGCCAGCAGCGTAGCCAATGAGCAGTTCTTC. This gives the protein CASSVANEQFF. Full variable domain (outside the CDR3, taken from reference TRBV9 and TRBJ2-1): DSGVTQTPKHLITATGQRVTLRCSPRSGDLSVYWYQQSLDQGLQFLIQYYNGEERAKGNILERFSAQQFPDLHSELNLSSLELGDSALYFCASSVANEQFFGPGTRLTVL.

The V gene is TRBV29-1, the J gene TRBJ2-2; D may be TRBD1 or TRBD2 (5 bases each). The germline V gene has CDR1 SQVTM and CDR2 ANQGSEA. The length of the CDR3 is 15 residues. V was clipped by 3 bases and J by 8 bases, with 19 bases between them. CDR3 protein: CSVDSAETWGGELFF. CDR3 DNA sequence: TGCAGCGTTGATTCGGCAGAGACCTGGGGGGGGGAGCTGTTTTTT.

J is TRBJ1-3 and V is TRBV7-2; D is unclear. The CDR3 extends over 15 amino acids. V was cut by 2 bases and J by 0 bases, with 8 bases left in between. Per germline, CDR1 SGHTA and CDR2 FQGNSA. This CDR3 reads CASSLSGSSGNTIYF. CDR3 nucleotides: TGTGCCAGCAGCTTAAGTGGAAGCTCTGGAAACACCATATATTTT.

This chain links TRBV28 with TRBJ2-1, with D hard to call. V lost 3 bases and J lost 6, with 9 bases in between. Germline V gene sequence: CDR1 MDHEN, CDR2 SYDVKM. This CDR3 has 13 residues. The CDR3 sequence: CASSFFVSNEQFF. The CDR3 DNA reads TGTGCCAGCAGTTTTTTTGTGTCCAATGAGCAGTTCTTC.

The chain recombines TRBV10-3 with TRBJ2-2; 11 bases align to TRBD2. The CDR3 spans 19 residues. V lost 7 bases and J lost 5; bases outside the gene matches: 18. The germline CDR1 and CDR2 sequences are ENHRY and SYGVKD. The CDR3 loop reads CAIMPDGTSGTAGTGELFF. CDR3 sequence (DNA): TGTGCCATCATGCCGGACGGGACTAGCGGAACGGCGGGAACCGGGGAGCTGTTTTTT.

This clone was detected only once. The V and J genes are TRBV15 and TRBJ2-2, with 8 positions matching TRBD1. This CDR3 region has 16 residues. From germline, CDR1 is LNHNV and CDR2 YYDKDF (reference sequence). V was clipped by 0 bases and J by 7 bases; unmatched bases: 7. The CDR3, as DNA: TGTGCCACCAGCAGAGATGGGCAGGGGGCGGTCGGGGAGCTGTTTTTT. It specifies CATSRDGQGAVGELFF.

The chain recombines TRBV28 with TRBJ1-4; D perhaps matches TRBD1 (6 bases). V lost 8 bases and J 3 bases, leaving 16 bases between the germline ends. Germline V gene data show CDR1 as MDHEN and CDR2 as SYDVKM. CDR3 length: 15 amino acids. The chain's CDR3 is CASADSNRANEKLFF. The CDR3 DNA sequence: TGTGCCAGCGCAGACAGCAACAGGGCTAATGAAAAACTGTTTTTT. The whole variable domain, filled in from reference TRBV28 and TRBJ1-4, reads DVKVTQSSRYLVKRTGEKVFLECVQDMDHENMFWYRQDPGLGLRLIYFSYDVKMKEKGDIPEGYSVSREKKERFSLILESASTNQTSMYLCASADSNRANEKLFFGSGTQLSVL.

CDR3 residues: CAISESGGASSTDTQYF. CDR3 sequence (DNA): TGTGCCATCAGTGAGTCAGGAGGGGCCTCTAGCACAGATACGCAGTATTTT. The chain is built from TRBV10-3 and TRBJ2-3, with D possibly TRBD2 on 6 matching bases. CDR3 size: 17 residues. The V and J ends lost 0 bases and 0 bases respectively, with 13 bases between them. In germline, CDR1 is ENHRY, CDR2 SYGVKD.

The chain carries TRBV4-3 and TRBJ2-1, with TRBD2 identical over 16 bases. Germline trimming cut 4 bases from V and 9 bases from J; bases unmatched to any gene: 6. The CDR3 is made up of 16 amino acids. Germline CDR1 LGHNA, CDR2 YSLEER. The CDR3 bases are TGCGCCAGCAGCCCCTCAGGGACTAGCGGGGGGGCTGAGCAGTTCTTC. It codes for CASSPSGTSGGAEQFF.

This clone was counted a single time. The chain carries TRBV6-5 and TRBJ2-1; D may match TRBD1 or TRBD2 (5 bases each). The V and J ends lost 2 bases and 6 bases respectively, with 11 bases between them. Germline-derived CDR1 and CDR2 are MNHEY and SVGAGI. The CDR3 covers 14 residues. The CDR3 DNA sequence: TGTGCCAGCAGTTACATCGCAGGGAGCAATGAGCAGTTCTTC. Encoded protein: CASSYIAGSNEQFF.

The chain joins TRBV27 to TRBJ2-7, with 8 bases fitting TRBD2. The junction had 5 bases not matched to a gene; V was cut back by 4 bases and J by 6 bases. This CDR3 spans 13 amino acids. CDR1 MNHEY and CDR2 SMNVEV come from the germline V gene (reference sequence). Here the CDR3 DNA reads TGTGCCAGCAGTTCAAGCGGGAGCAGCGAGCAGTACTTC. Encoded protein: CASSSSGSSEQYF.

This clone showed up just a few times. The chain employs TRBV2 and TRBJ2-2; maybe TRBD1 (5 bases). Deletions cut 3 bases from V and 6 bases from J, with 5 bases between. The CDR3 is 12 amino acids. Germline CDR1 reads SNHLY; CDR2 reads FYNNEI. The CDR3 spells CASSDRAGELFF. DNA of the CDR3: TGTGCCAGCAGTGACAGGGCCGGGGAGCTGTTTTTT. The full variable domain, rest sourced from reference TRBV2 and TRBJ2-2, is EPEVTQTPSHQVTQMGQEVILRCVPISNHLYFYWYRQILGQKVEFLVSFYNNEISEKSEIFDDQFSVERPDGSNFTLKIRSTKLEDSAMYFCASSDRAGELFFGEGSRLTVL.

The chain employs TRBV6-5 and TRBJ2-7; possibly TRBD1 for D (6 bases). The CDR3 extends over 13 amino acids. Trimming took 8 bases from V and 4 from J, leaving 15 bases between them. Per the germline V gene, CDR1 is MNHEY and CDR2 is SVGAGI. As DNA, the CDR3 is TGTGCCAGCTCCCGTACAGGGAATTACGAGCAGTACTTC. The encoded protein is CASSRTGNYEQYF.

The count of this clone is one. The V and J genes are TRBV29-1 and TRBJ2-3, with 15 nucleotides matching TRBD2. Germline trimming cut 1 base from V and 11 bases from J; bases unmatched to any gene: 13. CDR1 and CDR2 (germline): SQVTM, ANQGSEA. The CDR3 spans 17 residues. The CDR3 spells CSVEGSPGLAGGRRQYF. CDR3 coding DNA: TGCAGCGTTGAAGGATCCCCTGGACTAGCGGGAGGGCGTAGGCAGTATTTT.

The CDR3 DNA follows: TGCGCCAGCAGCCAAGATCTTACCCTGAACTATGGCTACACCTTC. This encodes CASSQDLTLNYGYTF. V usage is TRBV4-3 and J usage is TRBJ1-2, with D uncertain. CDR1 LGHNA and CDR2 YSLEER come from the germline V gene. Trimming left V 0 bases short and J 2 bases short, with 10 bases between. The CDR3 has 15 residues.

V and J are TRBV7-3 and TRBJ1-1; D is undetermined. CDR1 SGHTA and CDR2 FQGTGA come from the germline V gene. CDR3 length: 12 residues. Trimming took 2 bases from V and 7 from J, leaving 8 bases between them. DNA for the CDR3: TGTGCCAGCAGCTTAGGTGACGGTGAAGCTTTCTTT. Amino acid sequence: CASSLGDGEAFF.

The V gene is TRBV5-6, the J gene TRBJ2-7; perhaps TRBD1 as D (5 bases). V was trimmed by 0 bases and J by 0 bases, leaving 7 bases between them. This CDR3 has 14 amino acids. Germline V gene data show CDR1 as SGHDT and CDR2 as YYEEEE. The CDR3 here is CASSLEGSSYEQYF. The CDR3 coding sequence is TGTGCCAGCAGCTTGGAGGGGTCCTCCTACGAGCAGTACTTC.